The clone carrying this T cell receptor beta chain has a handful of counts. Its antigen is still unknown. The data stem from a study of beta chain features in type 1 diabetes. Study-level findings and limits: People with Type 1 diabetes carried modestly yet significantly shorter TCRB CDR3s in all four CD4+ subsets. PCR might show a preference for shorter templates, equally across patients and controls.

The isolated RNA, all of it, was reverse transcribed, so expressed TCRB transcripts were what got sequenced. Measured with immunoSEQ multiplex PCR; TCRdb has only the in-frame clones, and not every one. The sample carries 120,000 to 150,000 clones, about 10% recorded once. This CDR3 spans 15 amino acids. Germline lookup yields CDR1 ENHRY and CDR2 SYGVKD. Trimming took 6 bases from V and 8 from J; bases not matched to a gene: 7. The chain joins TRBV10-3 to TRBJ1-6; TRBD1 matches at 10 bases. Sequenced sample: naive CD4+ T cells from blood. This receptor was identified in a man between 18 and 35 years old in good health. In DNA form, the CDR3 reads TGTGCCATCAGGGAGGGACAGGGGCAGGATTCACCCCTCCACTTT. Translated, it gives CAIREGQGQDSPLHF.